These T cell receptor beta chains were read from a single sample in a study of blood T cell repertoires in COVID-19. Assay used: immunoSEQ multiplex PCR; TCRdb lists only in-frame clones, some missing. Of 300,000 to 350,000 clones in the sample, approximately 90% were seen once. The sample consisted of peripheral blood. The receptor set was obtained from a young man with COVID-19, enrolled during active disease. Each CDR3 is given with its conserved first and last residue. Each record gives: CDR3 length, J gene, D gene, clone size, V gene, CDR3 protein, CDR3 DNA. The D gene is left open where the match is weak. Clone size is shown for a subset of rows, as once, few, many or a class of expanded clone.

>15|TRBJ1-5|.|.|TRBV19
CASTNTGISNQPQHF
TGTGCCAGTACCAACACAGGGATTAGCAATCAGCCCCAGCATTTT
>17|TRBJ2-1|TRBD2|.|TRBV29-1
CSVDGASGLSSYNEQFF
TGCAGCGTTGATGGGGCTAGCGGGTTAAGCTCCTACAATGAGCAGTTCTTC
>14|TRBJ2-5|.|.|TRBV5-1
CASSLGGPRETQYF
TGCGCCAGCAGCTTGGGGGGCCCTCGGGAGACCCAGTACTTC
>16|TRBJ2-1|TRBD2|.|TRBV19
CASSIEGTSGYNEQFF
TGTGCCAGTAGTATAGAGGGGACTAGCGGATACAATGAGCAGTTCTTC
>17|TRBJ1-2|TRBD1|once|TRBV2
CASMLGGATGLAYGYTF
TGTGCCAGCATGCTAGGGGGCGCAACTGGTCTAGCCTATGGCTACACCTTC
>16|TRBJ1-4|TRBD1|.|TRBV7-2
CASRQGVPATNEKLFF
TGTGCCAGCAGGCAGGGGGTTCCTGCAACTAATGAAAAACTGTTTTTT
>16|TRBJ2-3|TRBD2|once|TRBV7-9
CASSFGPGLAGDTQYF
TGTGCCAGCAGCTTCGGCCCGGGACTAGCAGGAGATACGCAGTATTTT
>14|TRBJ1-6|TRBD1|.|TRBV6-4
CASSEDRGGSPLHF
TGTGCCAGCAGCGAGGACAGGGGAGGGTCACCCCTCCACTTT
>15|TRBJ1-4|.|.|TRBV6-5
CASSYAGQGGEKLFF
TGTGCCAGCAGTTACGCAGGGCAGGGTGGTGAAAAACTGTTTTTT
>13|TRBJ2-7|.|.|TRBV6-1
CASSEGRLYEQYF
TGTGCCAGCAGTGAGGGGCGCCTTTACGAGCAGTACTTC
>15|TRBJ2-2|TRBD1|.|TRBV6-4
CASSGQGSNTGELFF
TGTGCCAGCAGCGGACAGGGGTCGAACACCGGGGAGCTGTTTTTT
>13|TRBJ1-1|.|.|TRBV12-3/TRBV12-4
CASSSTPDSEAFF
TGTGCCAGCAGTTCCACTCCGGACAGTGAAGCTTTCTTT
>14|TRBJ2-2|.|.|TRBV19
CASSSTGNTGELFF
TGTGCCAGTAGCTCGACAGGTAACACCGGGGAGCTGTTTTTT
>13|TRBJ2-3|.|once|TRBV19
CASSHTGTDTQYF
TGTGCCAGTAGTCACACGGGGACAGATACGCAGTATTTT
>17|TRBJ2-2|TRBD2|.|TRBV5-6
CASRSYWGGRTTGELFF
TGTGCCAGCAGATCATACTGGGGCGGGAGGACCACCGGGGAGCTGTTTTTT
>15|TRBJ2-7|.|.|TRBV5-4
CASSNPGASSYEQYF
TGTGCCAGCAGCAATCCAGGGGCCAGCTCCTACGAGCAGTACTTC
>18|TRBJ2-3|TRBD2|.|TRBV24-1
CATSDPGLAGDSTDTQYF
TGTGCCACCAGTGACCCGGGACTAGCGGGGGATAGCACAGATACGCAGTATTTT
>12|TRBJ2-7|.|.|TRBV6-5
CASTSGVYEQYF
.
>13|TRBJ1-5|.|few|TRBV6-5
CASSPGYNQPQHF
TGTGCCAGCAGTCCAGGGTACAATCAGCCCCAGCATTTT
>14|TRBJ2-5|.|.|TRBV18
CASSPGHGQETQYF
TGTGCCAGCTCACCAGGACACGGGCAAGAGACCCAGTACTTC
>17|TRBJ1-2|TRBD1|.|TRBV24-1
CATSVAPYRGADYGYTF
TGTGCCACCAGTGTGGCCCCTTACAGGGGAGCGGACTATGGCTACACCTTC
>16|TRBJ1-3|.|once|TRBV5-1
CASSLEGTLSGNTIYF
TGCGCCAGCAGCTTGGAAGGGACACTCTCTGGAAACACCATATATTTT
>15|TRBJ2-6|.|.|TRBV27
CASSLRVVGANVLTF
TGTGCCAGCAGTCTCAGGGTAGTTGGGGCCAACGTCCTGACTTTC
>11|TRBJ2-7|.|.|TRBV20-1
CSGMQGNEQYF
TGCAGTGGGATGCAGGGGAACGAGCAGTACTTC
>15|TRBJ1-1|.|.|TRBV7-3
CASSLNRPGNTEAFF
TGTGCCAGCAGCTTAAACCGTCCCGGGAACACTGAAGCTTTCTTT